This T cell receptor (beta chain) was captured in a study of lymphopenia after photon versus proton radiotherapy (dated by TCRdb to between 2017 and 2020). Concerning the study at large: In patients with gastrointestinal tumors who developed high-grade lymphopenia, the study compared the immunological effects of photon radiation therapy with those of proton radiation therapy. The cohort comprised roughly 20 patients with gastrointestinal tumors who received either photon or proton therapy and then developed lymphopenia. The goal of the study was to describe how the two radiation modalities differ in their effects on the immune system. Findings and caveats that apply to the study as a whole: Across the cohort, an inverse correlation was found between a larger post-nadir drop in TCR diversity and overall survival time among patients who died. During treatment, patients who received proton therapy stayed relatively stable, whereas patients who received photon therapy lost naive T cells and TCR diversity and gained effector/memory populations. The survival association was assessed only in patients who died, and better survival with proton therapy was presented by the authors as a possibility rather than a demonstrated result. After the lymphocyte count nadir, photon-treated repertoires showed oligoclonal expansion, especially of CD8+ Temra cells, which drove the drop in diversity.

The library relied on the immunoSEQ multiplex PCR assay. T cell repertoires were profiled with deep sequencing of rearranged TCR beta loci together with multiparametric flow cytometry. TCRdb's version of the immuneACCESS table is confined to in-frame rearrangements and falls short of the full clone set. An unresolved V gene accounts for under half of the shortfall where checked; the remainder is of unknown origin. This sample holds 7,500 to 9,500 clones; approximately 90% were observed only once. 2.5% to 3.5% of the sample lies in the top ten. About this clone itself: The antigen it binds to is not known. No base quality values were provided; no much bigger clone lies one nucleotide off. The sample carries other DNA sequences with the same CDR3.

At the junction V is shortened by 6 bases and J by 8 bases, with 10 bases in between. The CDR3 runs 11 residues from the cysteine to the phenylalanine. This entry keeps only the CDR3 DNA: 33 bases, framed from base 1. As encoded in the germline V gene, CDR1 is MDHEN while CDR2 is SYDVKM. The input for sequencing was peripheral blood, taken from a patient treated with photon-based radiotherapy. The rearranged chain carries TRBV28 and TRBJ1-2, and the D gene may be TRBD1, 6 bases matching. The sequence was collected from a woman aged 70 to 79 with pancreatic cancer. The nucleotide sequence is TGTGCCAGCAGGGAACAGGGAGGCTACACCTTC. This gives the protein CASREQGGYTF.